The clone carrying this TCR beta chain showed up just a few times. This specimen comes from a study of identical twins' blood T cells. V shed 5 bases and J 2 bases; nucleotides not matched to a gene: 5. Per germline, CDR1 SGHRS and CDR2 YFSETQ. The CDR3 is made up of 14 amino acids. MiXCR, applied by TCRdb to the 5' RACE reads, yields one record per CDR3 protein. The repertoire has about 370,000 distinct CDR3 sequences, around 30% of them found once; the top ten carry 5.5% to 6.5%. The sample consisted of PBMCs. V gene TRBV5-1 combines with J gene TRBJ2-3; 7 bases are shared with TRBD1. The TCR sequence derives from a woman aged 18 to 50 in good health. In DNA form, the CDR3 reads TGCGCCAGCAGTACGGGACAGCTCACAGATACGCAGTATTTT. Amino acids: CASSTGQLTDTQYF.